Presented here are 4 T cell receptor beta chains from one specimen sequenced in a study of blood T cell dynamics during melanoma immunotherapy (TCRdb year 2020). The sample's time point label, in plain terms: pre-treatment baseline. Library construction relied on the immunoSEQ multiplex PCR assay. Sourced from immuneACCESS, this table was stored by TCRdb with only in-frame sequences that have V and J called. A share of the clones is absent; for the studies checked, an unresolved V gene accounts for under half, and the remainder has no known explanation. This sample gives nearly 3,500 clones in total; roughly 90% of them show up just once. Less than 0.55% of the sample is held by the ten biggest clonotypes. The source was effector memory CD8+ T cells from blood, collected from a patient treated with checkpoint blockade. The source of these receptors is a human donor with melanoma.

V and J are TRBV4-3 and TRBJ2-7; D gene uncertain. The CDR3 sequence is 15 residues long. CDR1 is LGHNA and CDR2 is YSLEER in the germline V gene. V shed 4 bases and J shed 4 bases, with 17 bases lying between them. The CDR3 protein is CASSLKIQQKYEQYF. CDR3 sequence (DNA): TGCGCCAGCAGCCTAAAGATCCAGCAAAAATACGAGCAGTACTTC.

The V call is TRBV18, the J call TRBJ2-7; D remains ambiguous. Germline values: CDR1 KGHSH, CDR2 LQKENI. V was cut by 2 bases and J by 12 bases, with 14 bases left in between. The CDR3 totals 12 residues. The DNA for the CDR3 is TGTGCCAGCTCACCAGAACCTACGAGCCCGTACTTC. As protein: CASSPEPTSPYF. The full variable domain, its missing parts supplied by reference TRBV18 and TRBJ2-7, is NAGVMQNPRHLVRRRGQEARLRCSPMKGHSHVYWYRQLPEEGLKFMVYLQKENIIDESGMPKERFSAEFPKEGPSILRIQQVVRGDSAAYFCASSPEPTSPYFGPGTRLTVT.

The chain recombines TRBV27 with TRBJ1-1; 12 nucleotides align to TRBD1. Germline values: CDR1 MNHEY, CDR2 SMNVEV (reference sequence). Losses at the gene ends were 5 bases for V and 3 bases for J; bases not matched to a gene: 7. The CDR3 runs to 16 residues. The CDR3 is CASSLGTGGFDTEAFF. The CDR3 region has the DNA TGTGCCAGCAGTCTCGGGACAGGGGGCTTTGACACTGAAGCTTTCTTT.

This clone was seen only a few times. V and J are TRBV28 and TRBJ1-5; 7 bases match TRBD1. The CDR3 covers 14 residues. Germline V gene sequence: CDR1 MDHEN, CDR2 SYDVKM. Trimming at V came to 6 bases and at J to 5 bases, leaving 7 bases not matched to a gene. This CDR3 is CASRGQSTYQPQHF. DNA of the CDR3: TGTGCCAGCAGGGGACAGAGTACCTATCAGCCCCAGCATTTT.